These 28 T cell receptor beta chains came from one sample sequenced in a study of T cell changes during pregnancy in multiple sclerosis. Sequenced by immunoSEQ multiplex PCR; TCRdb stores in-frame clones only, minus some. The sample carries some 52,000 clones, about 92% recorded once. Sample: CD4+ T cells from peripheral blood mononuclear cells, taken before pregnancy. The receptors here all came from a female donor with multiple sclerosis, enrolled in a pregnancy study.

The rearrangement links TRBV13 to TRBJ1-4, with 8 positions matching TRBD1. V lost 6 bases and J lost 5; bases outside the gene matches: 11. There are 16 residues in the CDR3. Germline V CDR1 and CDR2: PRHDT, FYEKMQ (reference sequence). Written as DNA, the CDR3 is TGTGCCAGCAGTTTCAGGGGGCGCGGGGTAAATGAAAAACTGTTTTTT. It encodes CASSFRGRGVNEKLFF.

The chain uses TRBV4-1 and TRBJ1-1; D may be TRBD1 (6 bases). This CDR3 is built from 16 residues. Germline V gives CDR1 MGHRA, CDR2 YSYEKL. V lost 1 base to trimming and J lost 5 bases, with 17 bases between them. CDR3 in DNA: TGCGCCAGCAGCCAAGTCCCCAGGGGCTTGGGAACTGAAGCTTTCTTT. Protein sequence: CASSQVPRGLGTEAFF.

The chain is built from TRBV6-4 and TRBJ2-3; TRBD2 matches 7 bases. The CDR3 consists of 15 residues. After removal of 5 bases from V and 2 bases from J, the junction contained 7 bases not matched to a gene. CDR1 MRHNA and CDR2 SNTAGT come from the germline V gene. CDR3 sequence: CASSLSSGHTDTQYF. The CDR3 coding sequence is TGTGCCAGCAGTCTCTCTAGCGGTCACACAGATACGCAGTATTTT.

This chain uses TRBV4-2 with TRBJ2-7; 9 bases match TRBD2. CDR3 length: 14 residues. Unmatched junction bases numbered 6, after V lost 2 bases and J lost 7 bases. CDR1 is LGHNA, CDR2 YNFKEQ, per germline. The CDR3 bases are TGTGCCAGCAGCCAACATCGGACTAGCGAGGAGCAGTACTTC. Protein product: CASSQHRTSEEQYF.

The chain links TRBV5-1 to TRBJ1-1, with 7 positions matching TRBD1. V dropped 4 bases and J dropped 2; count of bases not matched to a gene: 11. The germline gives CDR1 SGHRS, CDR2 YFSETQ. The CDR3 has 16 amino acids. CDR3 sequence reads: CASSPATTGFNTEAFF. CDR3 nucleotides: TGCGCCAGCAGCCCAGCAACGACAGGGTTTAACACTGAAGCTTTCTTT.

This chain links TRBV5-8 with TRBJ1-2, with TRBD1 identical over 12 bases. In germline, CDR1 is SGHTS, CDR2 YDEGEE. This CDR3 is 18 amino acids long. Losses at the gene ends were 4 bases for V and 3 bases for J; bases not matched to a gene: 13. CDR3 loop: CASSLLMPGQGADYGYTF. The CDR3 DNA reads TGTGCCAGCAGCCTCCTAATGCCGGGACAGGGGGCGGACTATGGCTACACCTTC.

This chain joins TRBV23-1 and TRBJ2-1; 8 nucleotides line up with TRBD1. TRBV23-1 is known as an ORF, though its function is uncertain. The CDR3 has 16 residues. V lost 4 bases, J lost 13 bases, and 18 bases stayed unmatched. The CDR3 loop is CASSRTGTGSAQDQFF. In DNA form, the CDR3 reads TGCGCCAGCAGTCGCACCGGGACAGGATCCGCCCAGGATCAGTTCTTC.

The rearrangement links TRBV9 to TRBJ2-7; perhaps TRBD1 as D (5 bases). CDR3 size: 13 residues. V was cut by 3 bases and J by 5 bases, with 12 bases left in between. Germline values: CDR1 SGDLS, CDR2 YYNGEE. CDR3 protein: CASSAVLRDEQYF. The CDR3, as DNA: TGTGCCAGCAGCGCGGTCCTCAGGGACGAGCAGTACTTC.

The chain combines TRBV7-2 with TRBJ2-5; a weak D match, TRBD2 (5 bases). The V and J ends lost 4 bases and 5 bases respectively, with 11 bases between them. Germline values: CDR1 SGHTA, CDR2 FQGNSA. The CDR3 length is 13 residues. CDR3 protein: CASSSRRGETQYF. DNA of the CDR3: TGTGCCAGCAGCTCCCGGCGCGGGGAGACCCAGTACTTC.

The chain has TRBV19 and TRBJ2-1; D might be TRBD2 (7 bases). Per the germline V gene, CDR1 is LNHDA and CDR2 is SQIVND (reference sequence). The CDR3 runs 16 residues. V gave up 7 bases and J gave up 3 bases, with 19 bases separating them. Here the CDR3 DNA reads TGTGCCAGTATGGAGTTTGGACTAGGGGGCTACAATGAGCAGTTCTTC. Translated, it gives CASMEFGLGGYNEQFF.

The rearrangement links TRBV27 to TRBJ1-2, with D tentatively TRBD1 (5 bases). This CDR3 has 13 amino acids. The V gene lost 7 bases and the J gene lost 7 bases, with 16 bases spanning the gap. The germline gives CDR1 MNHEY, CDR2 SMNVEV (reference sequence). DNA of the CDR3: TGTGCCAGCACTCAATGGGGGGTAGGTGGCTACACCTTC. This codes for CASTQWGVGGYTF.

This chain uses TRBV5-4 with TRBJ2-7, with 12 nucleotides matching TRBD1. This CDR3 spans 15 amino acids. Germline values: CDR1 SGHNT, CDR2 YYREEE (reference sequence). V trimming: 4 bases; J trimming: 6 bases; junction bases outside the gene matches: 8. CDR3 region: CASSPGDRGRLEQYF. For the CDR3, the DNA is TGTGCCAGCAGCCCGGGGGACAGGGGGCGCCTCGAGCAGTACTTC.

The J gene is TRBJ1-1, the V gene TRBV19; TRBD1 is a possible D gene (6 bases). Germline lookup yields CDR1 LNHDA and CDR2 SQIVND (reference sequence). Trimming removed 6 bases from V and 5 bases from J, with 16 bases in between. The CDR3 totals 14 residues. CDR3 region: CASRMWGGRTEAFF. The CDR3 DNA follows: TGTGCCAGTAGGATGTGGGGGGGGCGGACTGAAGCTTTCTTT.

The chain employs TRBV19 and TRBJ1-1; 8 bases are shared with TRBD1. Germline assignment: CDR1 LNHDA and CDR2 SQIVND (reference sequence). This CDR3 is 16 amino acids long. V was clipped by 6 bases and J by 0 bases; unmatched bases: 9. CDR3 DNA sequence: TGTGCCAGTAGCTTGGGGACAGGACTTTTGAACACTGAAGCTTTCTTT. Translating it yields CASSLGTGLLNTEAFF.

The chain joins TRBV18 to TRBJ2-1; 9 bases agree with TRBD1. Per germline, CDR1 KGHSH and CDR2 LQKENI. V trimming: 1 base; J trimming: 7 bases; junction bases outside the gene matches: 14. The CDR3 is 18 amino acids. The CDR3 bases are TGTGCCAGCTCACCACATATGCTGGACAGGGGCAGAGGGAATGAGCAGTTCTTC. Encoded protein: CASSPHMLDRGRGNEQFF.

The rearrangement links TRBV30 to TRBJ2-7, with D perhaps matching TRBD1 (5 bases). The germline CDR1 and CDR2 sequences are GTSNPN and SVGIG (reference sequence). The V end was cut by 3 bases, the J end by 4 bases, with 13 bases between. This CDR3 region has 13 residues. CDR3 sequence (DNA): TGTGCCTGGAGAGGGCAACAGGTATACGAGCAGTACTTC. Protein sequence: CAWRGQQVYEQYF.

The chain couples TRBV5-5 to TRBJ1-2; D not certain. Germline CDR1 is SGHKS and CDR2 is YYEKEE (reference sequence). V lost 4 bases, J lost 4 bases, and 17 bases lay in between. This CDR3 is built from 15 residues. CDR3 sequence: CASSLGPTPIYGYTF. In nucleotides, the CDR3 is TGTGCCAGCAGCCTAGGCCCCACACCCATCTATGGCTACACCTTC.

V is TRBV15 and J is TRBJ1-4; D unresolved. The germline V and J ends were trimmed by 0 bases and 8 bases, with 16 bases remaining between them. Germline loops: CDR1 LNHNV, CDR2 YYDKDF (reference sequence). This CDR3 has 16 residues. Here the CDR3 reads CATSRDLASSGEKLFF. Here the CDR3 DNA reads TGTGCCACCAGCAGAGATCTCGCCTCTTCGGGGGAAAAACTGTTTTTT.

This chain links TRBV30 with TRBJ1-2; 7 nucleotides agree with TRBD1. CDR1 GTSNPN and CDR2 SVGIG come from the germline V gene (reference sequence). Trimming removed 7 bases from V and 2 bases from J; junction bases left unmatched: 10. This CDR3 region has 14 residues. As DNA, the CDR3 is TGTGCCTTCACACGGGACAGCTTGAACTATGGCTACACCTTC. As protein: CAFTRDSLNYGYTF.

The rearrangement uses TRBV2 and TRBJ2-7, with 7 bases matching TRBD2. With 8 bases clipped from V and 2 bases from J, the junction kept 9 bases outside the gene matches. Germline-derived CDR1 and CDR2 are SNHLY and FYNNEI. This CDR3 has 14 residues. The CDR3: CASLKREEPYEQYF. The DNA for the CDR3 is TGTGCCAGCCTGAAACGGGAGGAGCCCTACGAGCAGTACTTC.

This chain links TRBV7-3 with TRBJ2-5; 11 nucleotides line up with TRBD2. V trimming: 5 bases; J trimming: 3 bases; junction bases outside the gene matches: 2. Germline V lookup: CDR1 SGHTA, CDR2 FQGTGA. The CDR3 contains 14 residues. CDR3 amino acids: CASSLAGGKETQYF. CDR3 nucleotide sequence: TGTGCCAGCAGCCTAGCGGGGGGCAAAGAGACCCAGTACTTC. Drawing the rest from reference TRBV7-3 and TRBJ2-5, the complete variable domain is GAGVSQTPSNKVTEKGKYVELRCDPISGHTALYWYRQSLGQGPEFLIYFQGTGAADDSGLPNDRFFAVRPEGSVSTLKIQRTERGDSAVYLCASSLAGGKETQYFGPGTRLLVL.

V and J are TRBV4-3 and TRBJ2-1, with 8 bases matching TRBD1. CDR3 size: 15 residues. The ends lost 4 bases at V and 7 bases at J; junction bases unmatched: 9. The germline V gene encodes CDR1 LGHNA and CDR2 YSLEER. CDR3 region: CASSPLGQGVNEQFF. The CDR3 nucleotides read TGCGCCAGCAGCCCCCTTGGACAGGGTGTAAATGAGCAGTTCTTC.

The chain recombines TRBV30 with TRBJ2-7; possible D gene TRBD2, 6 bases. V lost 2 bases to trimming and J lost 4 bases, with 18 bases between them. This CDR3 is built from 15 residues. Germline CDR1 and CDR2: GTSNPN and SVGIG (reference sequence). CDR3 sequence (DNA): TGTGCCTGGAGTTTAAGGACTAACCTGAGGTACGAGCAGTACTTC. Encoded protein: CAWSLRTNLRYEQYF.

This sequence joins TRBV9 and TRBJ2-7; a possible D gene is TRBD2 (6 bases). Germline V gene data show CDR1 as SGDLS and CDR2 as YYNGEE. The length of the CDR3 is 16 residues. V was cut by 0 bases and J by 2 bases, with 15 bases left in between. This chain's CDR3 is CASSVGPGGTTYEQYF. The CDR3 coding sequence is TGTGCCAGCAGCGTAGGCCCAGGAGGGACCACCTACGAGCAGTACTTC.

The chain links TRBV18 to TRBJ2-7; TRBD1 agrees at 9 bases. The germline CDR1 and CDR2 sequences are KGHSH and LQKENI. Trimming at V came to 3 bases and at J to 3 bases, leaving 3 bases not matched to a gene. The CDR3 is made up of 14 amino acids. CDR3 coding DNA: TGTGCCAGCTCACCCGGGACAGGGCACTACGAGCAGTACTTC. Amino acids: CASSPGTGHYEQYF.

About this clone: An end of the junction does not agree with germline; a read error may underlie this. The gene calls are TRBV27 and TRBJ1-1, with D hard to call. This CDR3 has 12 amino acids. Germline V gene sequence: CDR1 MNHEY, CDR2 SMNVEV (reference sequence). The CDR3 DNA is TGTGCCAACAGTTGGGGAGGGACTGAAGCTTTCTTT. Translated: CANSWGGTEAFF.

The gene calls are TRBV7-9 and TRBJ2-5; D uncertain. Germline CDR1 SEHNR, CDR2 FQNEAQ (reference sequence). V was pared by 2 bases and J by 1 base, with 8 bases between. This CDR3 region has 14 residues. The chain's CDR3 is CASSLFTVQETQYF. The CDR3 DNA reads TGTGCCAGCAGCTTATTTACAGTCCAAGAGACCCAGTACTTC. Full variable domain (remainder filled in from reference TRBV7-9 and TRBJ2-5): DTGVSQNPRHKITKRGQNVTFRCDPISEHNRLYWYRQTLGQGPEFLTYFQNEAQLEKSRLLSDRFSAERPKGSFSTLEIQRTEQGDSAMYLCASSLFTVQETQYFGPGTRLLVL.

The V call is TRBV7-2, the J call TRBJ2-7, with 10 bases fitting TRBD2. In germline, CDR1 is SGHTA, CDR2 FQGNSA. J gave up 2 bases and V 0 bases, and 4 bases lay outside the gene matches. The CDR3 runs 16 residues. The CDR3 sequence: CASSLALLAGTYEQYF. DNA for the CDR3: TGTGCCAGCAGCTTAGCTCTACTAGCGGGGACCTACGAGCAGTACTTC.